Shown below are 20 T cell receptor beta chains from a single sample sequenced in a study of cytomegalovirus exposure and HLA in healthy donors. The primer mix had 60 Vbeta and 13 Jbeta primers. Sequenced by immunoSEQ multiplex PCR; TCRdb stores in-frame clones only, minus some. The data contain almost 70,000 clones, approximately 70% of them singletons. Sequenced sample: PBMCs. Receptors were obtained from a male donor in good health and CMV-seropositive.

This clone has more than one count but fewer than ten. This sequence joins TRBV5-4 and TRBJ1-3, with D uncertain. Germline CDR1 is SGHNT and CDR2 is YYREEE (reference sequence). The CDR3 totals 15 residues. V was shortened by 2 bases and J by 4 bases, with 13 bases between the two germline ends. The CDR3 loop is CASSFGGSRGNTIYF. The DNA for the CDR3 is TGTGCCAGCAGCTTTGGCGGGTCGAGAGGAAACACCATATATTTT. The full variable domain, rest sourced from reference TRBV5-4 and TRBJ1-3, is ETGVTQSPTHLIKTRGQQVTLRCSSQSGHNTVSWYQQALGQGPQFIFQYYREEENGRGNFPPRFSGLQFPNYSSELNVNALELDDSALYLCASSFGGSRGNTIYFGEGSWLTVV.

The chain joins TRBV5-4 to TRBJ2-5; TRBD2 aligns across 10 bases. Trimming removed 4 bases from V and 4 bases from J; junction bases left unmatched: 4. This CDR3 is built from 14 residues. Looked up from germline, CDR1 is SGHNT and CDR2 is YYREEE (reference sequence). The CDR3 region has the DNA TGTGCCAGCAGCCCCCGACTAGCGGGAGAGACCCAGTACTTC. It yields the protein CASSPRLAGETQYF.

V is TRBV5-1 and J is TRBJ2-7; 10 bases are shared with TRBD1. This CDR3 region has 15 residues. Unmatched junction bases numbered 11, after V lost 5 bases and J lost 6 bases. Germline values: CDR1 SGHRS, CDR2 YFSETQ. The CDR3 coding sequence is TGCGCCAGCAGTGCCCCGAGGACAGGGGGTAGCGAGCAGTACTTC. Protein sequence: CASSAPRTGGSEQYF.

This chain joins TRBV20-1 and TRBJ1-1; D perhaps matches TRBD1 (6 bases). This CDR3 spans 11 amino acids. V shed 5 bases and J shed 8 bases, with 12 bases lying between them. In germline, CDR1 is DFQATT, CDR2 SNEGSKA (reference sequence). CDR3 sequence reads: CSAVQGPEAFF. Written as DNA, the CDR3 is TGCAGTGCTGTACAGGGCCCCGAAGCTTTCTTT.

In this sample, this clone turned up once. The V and J genes are TRBV29-1 and TRBJ2-5, with D maybe TRBD1 (6 bases). V lost 3 bases and J lost 7, with 15 bases in between. Germline lookup yields CDR1 SQVTM and CDR2 ANQGSEA. The CDR3 covers 13 residues. CDR3 nucleotides: TGCAGCGTTGACCCTCCGGTCAGGGGGACCCAGTACTTC. This encodes CSVDPPVRGTQYF.

The chain is built from TRBV9 and TRBJ2-2, with TRBD1 as a possible D gene (6 bases). Trimming shortened V by 0 bases and J by 3 bases, and 12 bases separated the two germline ends. The CDR3 length is 16 residues. Germline V gene data show CDR1 as SGDLS and CDR2 as YYNGEE. CDR3 loop: CASSVGGDIYTGELFF. CDR3 DNA: TGTGCCAGCAGCGTAGGAGGGGACATCTACACCGGGGAGCTGTTTTTT.

CDR3 sequence (DNA): TGTGCCACCAGCAGAGATTCACTGAAGGAGACCCAGTACTTC. Protein: CATSRDSLKETQYF. V usage is TRBV15 and J usage is TRBJ2-5, with D uncertain. CDR1 and CDR2 (germline): LNHNV, YYDKDF (reference sequence). V was trimmed by 0 bases and J by 5 bases, leaving 10 bases between them. The CDR3 consists of 14 residues.

The chain is built from TRBV12-2 and TRBJ2-3; no DNA check was done on the table's D call, TRBD2. TRBV12-2 constitutes a pseudogene. This CDR3 spans 17 amino acids. CDR3 in DNA: TGTGCAAGTCCCACCAATCAGGGACTAGCGGGCACAGATACGCAGTATTTT. Protein sequence: CASPTNQGLAGTDTQYF.

This clone counts as medium-sized. V gene TRBV5-4 combines with J gene TRBJ2-7; 8 nucleotides agree with TRBD1. This CDR3 has 14 amino acids. Germline-derived CDR1 and CDR2 are SGHNT and YYREEE (reference sequence). V lost 4 bases to trimming and J lost 4 bases; unmatched junction nucleotides: 7. CDR3 amino acids: CASSHGTGNYEQYF. CDR3 sequence (DNA): TGTGCCAGCAGCCACGGGACAGGCAATTACGAGCAGTACTTC.

The J gene is TRBJ1-2, the V gene TRBV21-1; the table assigns TRBD1, which was not confirmed against the DNA. TRBV21-1 is marked as a pseudogene. There are 17 residues in the CDR3. CDR3 bases: TGTGCCAGCAGCAAAAGTTCTAAGATGGTCAGGGGCTATGGCTACACCTTC. Its protein is CASSKSSKMVRGYGYTF.

The V and J genes are TRBV6-5 and TRBJ1-6; 7 positions agree with TRBD1. The CDR3 sequence is 14 residues long. Looked up from germline, CDR1 is MNHEY and CDR2 is SVGAGI. Trimming removed 2 bases from V and 10 bases from J; junction bases left unmatched: 5. The CDR3 DNA follows: TGTGCCAGCAGTTACGGGCAGGGGGTCTCACCCCTCCACTTT. Translated: CASSYGQGVSPLHF.

V is TRBV7-2 and J is TRBJ2-7, with a weak D call TRBD2 (5 bases). CDR1 and CDR2 from the germline V gene are SGHTA and FQGNSA. This CDR3 has 15 residues. Trimming shortened V by 4 bases and J by 4 bases, and 17 bases separated the two germline ends. CDR3 sequence reads: CASSWEEGLGYEQYF. CDR3 DNA: TGTGCCAGCAGCTGGGAAGAGGGCCTAGGGTACGAGCAGTACTTC.

The V call is TRBV2, the J call TRBJ2-3; possible D gene TRBD2, 5 bases. The germline V gene has CDR1 SNHLY and CDR2 FYNNEI. The V and J ends lost 7 bases and 6 bases respectively, with 17 bases between them. The CDR3 is 14 amino acids. CDR3 region: CASTRTRMGDTQYF. The CDR3 DNA reads as TGTGCCAGCACCCGGACTCGAATGGGGGATACGCAGTATTTT.

The CDR3 protein is CASTVWSGETQYF. The CDR3 DNA sequence: TGTGCCAGCACCGTTTGGAGTGGGGAGACCCAGTACTTC. The chain recombines TRBV11-2 with TRBJ2-5; no definite D call. Trimming pared 7 bases from V and 5 bases from J, leaving 14 bases between. In germline, CDR1 is SGHAT, CDR2 FQNNGV. The CDR3 length is 13 residues.

The J gene is TRBJ1-1, the V gene TRBV5-6, with 8 nucleotides matching TRBD1. Unmatched junction bases numbered 14, after V lost 4 bases and J lost 6 bases. The CDR3 spans 16 residues. Germline V gene sequence: CDR1 SGHDT, CDR2 YYEEEE. The CDR3 DNA follows: TGTGCCAGCAGCCTCGACAGGGGAAACTATAGATCTGAAGCTTTCTTT. It yields the protein CASSLDRGNYRSEAFF.

The chain recombines TRBV5-4 with TRBJ1-3; perhaps TRBD1 as D (5 bases). The germline V gene has CDR1 SGHNT and CDR2 YYREEE (reference sequence). The germline V and J ends were trimmed by 4 bases and 3 bases, with 11 bases remaining between them. The CDR3 length is 14 residues. In DNA, the CDR3 is TGTGCCAGCAGCCTAAGGGGAGGTGGAAACACCATATATTTT. It encodes CASSLRGGGNTIYF.

This chain connects TRBV7-9 to TRBJ2-4; tentative D call: TRBD2 (6 bases). Per germline, CDR1 SEHNR and CDR2 FQNEAQ (reference sequence). The CDR3 consists of 13 residues. Between the trimmed V and J ends, which lost 3 bases and 6 bases, there was a span of 9 bases. CDR3 sequence (DNA): TGTGCCAGCAGCTTTGGGGGAGGAAACATTCAGTACTTC. It specifies CASSFGGGNIQYF.

CDR3 protein: CASGGAVDTIYF. The CDR3 nucleotides are TGTGCCAGCGGGGGGGCGGTGGACACCATATATTTT. This chain connects TRBV2 to TRBJ1-3, with D possibly TRBD1 on 6 matching bases. The germline gives CDR1 SNHLY, CDR2 FYNNEI. CDR3 length equals 12 residues. V was clipped by 8 bases and J by 8 bases, with 13 bases between them.

This clone was observed a few times. The chain couples TRBV6-1 to TRBJ1-6, with 11 bases aligning to TRBD1. Germline assignment: CDR1 MNHNS and CDR2 SASEGT. V trimming: 10 bases; J trimming: 4 bases; junction bases outside the gene matches: 6. The CDR3 length is 15 residues. The CDR3 sequence is CATRDRGSYNSPLHF. CDR3 in DNA: TGTGCCACCCGGGACAGGGGGAGTTATAATTCACCCCTCCACTTT.

V gene TRBV4-1 combines with J gene TRBJ2-4, with D hard to call. The CDR3 consists of 16 residues. Trimming removed 0 bases from V and 4 bases from J, with 13 bases in between. The V gene's germline CDR1 is MGHRA and CDR2 YSYEKL. The CDR3 loop reads CASSQDSAATKNIQYF. The CDR3 coding sequence is TGCGCCAGCAGCCAAGATTCGGCGGCTACTAAAAACATTCAGTACTTC.